Sequencing of this TCR beta chain was carried out in a study of control samples from healthy donors and cancer patients. Per the germline V gene, CDR1 is SGHRS and CDR2 is YFSETQ. Trimming took 4 bases from V and 8 from J, leaving 16 bases between them. CDR3 size: 14 residues. Assay: immunoSEQ multiplex PCR; the TCRdb copy retains only in-frame clones and omits some. Altogether 350,000 to 450,000 clones are present, 80% to 95% being singletons, with the ten largest covering 5.5% to 7.5%. The sample consisted of PBMCs. V usage is TRBV5-1 and J usage is TRBJ2-1; TRBD2 might be the D (6 bases). This receptor was identified in a man aged 35 to 55 with head and neck cancer. The CDR3 DNA reads as TGCGCCAGCAGCCGGGTGGGAGGCAGCGATGAGCAGTTCTTC. Its protein is CASSRVGGSDEQFF.